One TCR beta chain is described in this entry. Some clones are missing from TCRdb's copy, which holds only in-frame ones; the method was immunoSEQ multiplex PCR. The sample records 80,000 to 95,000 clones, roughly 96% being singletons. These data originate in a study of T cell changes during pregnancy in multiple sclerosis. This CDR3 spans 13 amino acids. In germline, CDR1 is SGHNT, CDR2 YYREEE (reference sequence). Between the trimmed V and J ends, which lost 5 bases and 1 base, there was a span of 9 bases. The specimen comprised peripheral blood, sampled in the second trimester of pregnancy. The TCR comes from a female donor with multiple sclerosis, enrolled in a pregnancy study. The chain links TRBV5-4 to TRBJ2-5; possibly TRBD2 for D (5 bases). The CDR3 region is CASRASLQETQYF. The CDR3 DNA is TGTGCCAGCAGGGCTAGCCTCCAAGAGACCCAGTACTTC. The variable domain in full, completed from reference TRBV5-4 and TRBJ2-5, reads ETGVTQSPTHLIKTRGQQVTLRCSSQSGHNTVSWYQQALGQGPQFIFQYYREEENGRGNFPPRFSGLQFPNYSSELNVNALELDDSALYLCASRASLQETQYFGPGTRLLVL.